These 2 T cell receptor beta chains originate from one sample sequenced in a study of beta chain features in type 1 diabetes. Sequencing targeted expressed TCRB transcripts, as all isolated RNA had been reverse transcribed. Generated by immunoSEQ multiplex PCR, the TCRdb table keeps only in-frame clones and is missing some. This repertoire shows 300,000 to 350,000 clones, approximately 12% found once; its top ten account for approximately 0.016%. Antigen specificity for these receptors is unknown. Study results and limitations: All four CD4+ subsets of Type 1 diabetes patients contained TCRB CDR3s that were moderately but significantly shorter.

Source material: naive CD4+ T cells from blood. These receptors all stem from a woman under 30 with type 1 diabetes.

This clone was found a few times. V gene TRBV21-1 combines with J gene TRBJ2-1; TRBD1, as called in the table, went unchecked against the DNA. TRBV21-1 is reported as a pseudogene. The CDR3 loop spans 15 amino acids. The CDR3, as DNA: TGTGCCAGCAGCAGTGGACAGGGAAACTTTTATGAGCAGTTCTTC. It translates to CASSSGQGNFYEQFF.

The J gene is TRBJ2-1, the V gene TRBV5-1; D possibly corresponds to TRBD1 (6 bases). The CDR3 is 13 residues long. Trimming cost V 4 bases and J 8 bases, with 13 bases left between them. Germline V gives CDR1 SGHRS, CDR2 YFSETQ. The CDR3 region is CASSTGQRDEQFF. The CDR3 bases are TGCGCCAGCAGCACCGGACAGAGGGATGAGCAGTTCTTC. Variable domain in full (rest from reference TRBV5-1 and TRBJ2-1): KAGVTQTPRYLIKTRGQQVTLSCSPISGHRSVSWYQQTPGQGLQFLFEYFSETQRNKGNFPGRFSGRQFSNSRSEMNVSTLELGDSALYLCASSTGQRDEQFFGPGTRLTVL.